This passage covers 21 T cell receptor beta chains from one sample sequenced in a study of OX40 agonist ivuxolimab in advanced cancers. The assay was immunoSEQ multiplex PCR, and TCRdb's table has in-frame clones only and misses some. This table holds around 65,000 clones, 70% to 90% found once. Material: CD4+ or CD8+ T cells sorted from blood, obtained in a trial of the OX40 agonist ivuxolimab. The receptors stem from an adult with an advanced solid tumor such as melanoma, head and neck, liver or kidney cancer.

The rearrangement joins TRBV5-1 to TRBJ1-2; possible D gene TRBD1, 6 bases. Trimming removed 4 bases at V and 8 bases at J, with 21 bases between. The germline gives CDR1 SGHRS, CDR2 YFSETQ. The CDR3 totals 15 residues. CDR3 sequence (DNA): TGCGCCAGCAGCGATAGACAGGCGGAGGGTAAGGGCTACACCTTC. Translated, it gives CASSDRQAEGKGYTF.

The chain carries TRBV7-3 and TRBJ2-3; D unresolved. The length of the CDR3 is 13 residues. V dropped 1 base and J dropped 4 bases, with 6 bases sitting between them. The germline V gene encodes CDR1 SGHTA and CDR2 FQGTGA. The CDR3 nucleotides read TGTGCCAGCAGCTTAAACCCTCCAGATACGCAGTATTTT. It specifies CASSLNPPDTQYF.

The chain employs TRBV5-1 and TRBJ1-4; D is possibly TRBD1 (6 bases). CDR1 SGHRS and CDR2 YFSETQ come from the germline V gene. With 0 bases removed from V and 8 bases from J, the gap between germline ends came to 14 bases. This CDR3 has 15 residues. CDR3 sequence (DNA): TGCGCCAGCAGCTTGGTTGAGGGGGAGAAAGAAAAACTGTTTTTT. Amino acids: CASSLVEGEKEKLFF.

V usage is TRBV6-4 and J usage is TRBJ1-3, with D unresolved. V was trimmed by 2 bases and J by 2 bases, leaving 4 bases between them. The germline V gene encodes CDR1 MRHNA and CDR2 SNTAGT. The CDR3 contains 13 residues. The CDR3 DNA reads TGTGCCAGCAGTGACAGGACTGGAAACACCATATATTTT. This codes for CASSDRTGNTIYF.

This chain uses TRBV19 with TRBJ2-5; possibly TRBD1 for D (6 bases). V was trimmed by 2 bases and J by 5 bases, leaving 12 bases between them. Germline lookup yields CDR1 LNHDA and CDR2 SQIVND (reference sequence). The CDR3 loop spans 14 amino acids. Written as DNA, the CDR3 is TGTGCCAGTAGTATAAGCCACAGGGCGGAGACCCAGTACTTC. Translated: CASSISHRAETQYF. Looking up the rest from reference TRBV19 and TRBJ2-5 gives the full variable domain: DGGITQSPKYLFRKEGQNVTLSCEQNLNHDAMYWYRQDPGQGLRLIYYSQIVNDFQKGDIAEGYSVSREKKESFPLTVTSAQKNPTAFYLCASSISHRAETQYFGPGTRLLVL.

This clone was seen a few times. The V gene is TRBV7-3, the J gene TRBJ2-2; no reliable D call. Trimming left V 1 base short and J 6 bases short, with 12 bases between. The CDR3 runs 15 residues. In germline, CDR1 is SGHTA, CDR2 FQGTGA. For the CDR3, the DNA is TGTGCCAGCAGCTTAAGTAACAGTCTCTCCGGGGAGCTGTTTTTT. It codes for CASSLSNSLSGELFF.

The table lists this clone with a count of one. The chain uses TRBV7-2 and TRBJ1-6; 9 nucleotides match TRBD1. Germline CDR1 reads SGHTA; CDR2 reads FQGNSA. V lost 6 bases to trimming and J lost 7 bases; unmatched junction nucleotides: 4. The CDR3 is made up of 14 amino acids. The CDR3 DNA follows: TGTGCCAGCAGATCAGACAGGGGGAATTCACCCCTCCACTTT. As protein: CASRSDRGNSPLHF.

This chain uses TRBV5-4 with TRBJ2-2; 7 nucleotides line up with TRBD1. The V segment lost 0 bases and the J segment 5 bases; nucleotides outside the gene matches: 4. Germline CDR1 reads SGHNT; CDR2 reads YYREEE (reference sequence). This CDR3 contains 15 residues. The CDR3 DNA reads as TGTGCCAGCAGCTTGGAGGGGGCGAGGACCGGGGAGCTGTTTTTT. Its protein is CASSLEGARTGELFF.

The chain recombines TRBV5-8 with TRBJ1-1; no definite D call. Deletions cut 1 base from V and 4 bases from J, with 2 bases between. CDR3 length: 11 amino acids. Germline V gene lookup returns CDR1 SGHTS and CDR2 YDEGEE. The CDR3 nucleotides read TGTGCCAGCAGCTTGATCACTGAAGCTTTCTTT. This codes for CASSLITEAFF.

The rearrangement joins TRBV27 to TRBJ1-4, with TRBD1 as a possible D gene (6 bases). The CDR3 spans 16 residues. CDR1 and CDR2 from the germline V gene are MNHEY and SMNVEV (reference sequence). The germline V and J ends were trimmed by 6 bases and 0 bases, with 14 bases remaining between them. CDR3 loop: CASSPDPGATNEKLFF. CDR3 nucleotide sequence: TGTGCCAGCAGCCCGGACCCAGGGGCAACTAATGAAAAACTGTTTTTT.

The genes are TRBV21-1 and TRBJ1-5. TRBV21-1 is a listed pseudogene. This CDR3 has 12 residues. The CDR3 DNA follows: TGTGCCAGCAGCAGGGCGGGTCAGCCCCAGCATTTT. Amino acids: CASSRAGQPQHF.

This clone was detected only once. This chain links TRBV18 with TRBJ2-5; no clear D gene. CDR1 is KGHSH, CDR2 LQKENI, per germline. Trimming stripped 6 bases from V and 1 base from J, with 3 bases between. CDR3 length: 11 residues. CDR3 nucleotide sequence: TGTGCCAGCTCCACCCAAGAGACCCAGTACTTC. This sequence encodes CASSTQETQYF.

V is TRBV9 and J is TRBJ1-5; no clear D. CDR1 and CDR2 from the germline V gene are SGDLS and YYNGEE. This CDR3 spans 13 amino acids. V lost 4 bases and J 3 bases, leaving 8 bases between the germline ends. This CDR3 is CASSPAINQPQHF. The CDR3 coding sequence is TGTGCCAGCAGCCCAGCGATCAATCAGCCCCAGCATTTT.

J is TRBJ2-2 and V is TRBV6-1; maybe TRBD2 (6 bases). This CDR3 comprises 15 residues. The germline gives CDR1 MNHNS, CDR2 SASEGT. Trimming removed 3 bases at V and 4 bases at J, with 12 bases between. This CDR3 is CASSDKVRGTGELFF. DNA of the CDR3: TGTGCCAGCAGTGATAAAGTGCGGGGCACCGGGGAGCTGTTTTTT.

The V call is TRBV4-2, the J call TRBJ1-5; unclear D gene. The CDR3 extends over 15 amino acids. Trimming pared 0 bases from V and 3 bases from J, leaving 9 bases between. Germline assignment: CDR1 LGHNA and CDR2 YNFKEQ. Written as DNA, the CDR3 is TGTGCCAGCAGCCAAGAAGGGAGGAACAATCAGCCCCAGCATTTT. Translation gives CASSQEGRNNQPQHF.

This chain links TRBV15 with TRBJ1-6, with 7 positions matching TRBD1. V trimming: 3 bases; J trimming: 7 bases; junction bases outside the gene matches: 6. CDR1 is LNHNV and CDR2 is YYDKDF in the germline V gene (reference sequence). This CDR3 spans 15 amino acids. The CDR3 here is CATSSSRQGNSPLHF. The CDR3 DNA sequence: TGTGCCACCAGCAGTTCTAGACAGGGAAATTCACCCCTCCACTTT.

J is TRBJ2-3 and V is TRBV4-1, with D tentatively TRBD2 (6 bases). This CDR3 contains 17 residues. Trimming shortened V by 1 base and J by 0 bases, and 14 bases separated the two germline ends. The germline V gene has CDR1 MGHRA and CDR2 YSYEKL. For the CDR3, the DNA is TGCGCCAGCAGCCAAGCCCGGGGGATCCCTAGCACAGATACGCAGTATTTT. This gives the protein CASSQARGIPSTDTQYF.

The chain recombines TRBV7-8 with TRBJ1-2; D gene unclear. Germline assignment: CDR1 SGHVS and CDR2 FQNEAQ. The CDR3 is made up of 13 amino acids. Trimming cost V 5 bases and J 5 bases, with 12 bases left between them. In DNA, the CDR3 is TGTGCCAGCAGCCCCTACGGGGATTATGGCTACACCTTC. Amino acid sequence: CASSPYGDYGYTF.

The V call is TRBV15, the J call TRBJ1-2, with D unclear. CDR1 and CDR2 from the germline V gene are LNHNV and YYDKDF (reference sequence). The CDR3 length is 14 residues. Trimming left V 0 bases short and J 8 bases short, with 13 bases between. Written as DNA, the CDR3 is TGTGCCACCAGCAGAGATCAAGGGTATGAGGGCTACACCTTC. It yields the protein CATSRDQGYEGYTF. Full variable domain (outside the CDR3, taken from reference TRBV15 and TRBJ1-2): DAMVIQNPRYQVTQFGKPVTLSCSQTLNHNVMYWYQQKSSQAPKLLFHYYDKDFNNEADTPDNFQSRRPNTSFCFLDIRSPGLGDTAMYLCATSRDQGYEGYTFGSGTRLTVV.

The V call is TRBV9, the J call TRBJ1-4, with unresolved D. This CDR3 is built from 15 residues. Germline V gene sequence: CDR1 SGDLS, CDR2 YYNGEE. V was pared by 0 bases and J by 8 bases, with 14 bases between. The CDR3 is CASSVGSQAGEKLFF. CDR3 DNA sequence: TGTGCCAGCAGCGTAGGGAGCCAAGCAGGAGAAAAACTGTTTTTT.

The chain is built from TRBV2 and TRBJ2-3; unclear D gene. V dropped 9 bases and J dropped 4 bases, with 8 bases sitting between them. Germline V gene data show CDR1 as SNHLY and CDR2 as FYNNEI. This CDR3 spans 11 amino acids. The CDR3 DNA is TGTGCCAGTTCGACATCAGATACGCAGTATTTT. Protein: CASSTSDTQYF.